This T cell receptor (beta chain) originates from a study of shared clonotypes between healthy human individuals. Whole-study results and caveats: Relative to clonotypes present in all four donors, those not shared had lower generation probabilities.

A word on this clone: Antigen unknown.

V shed 7 bases, J shed 5 bases, and the junction held 9 bases outside the gene matches. Germline V gene lookup returns CDR1 SGHVS and CDR2 FQNEAQ. The CDR3 totals 15 residues. Clones were read by immunoSEQ multiplex PCR, and TCRdb kept only the in-frame ones, dropping some. The sample has 1,400,000 or so clones, 97% to 99% seen once. V and J are TRBV7-8 and TRBJ2-1, with 9 bases that match TRBD2. The receptor's source is a man younger than 45 in good health. The source material was naive CD4+ T cells sorted from blood. Subset given: CD45RA+ positively selected. CDR3 sequence: CASNRIAGDHNEQFF. The CDR3 bases are TGTGCCAGCAATCGAATAGCGGGAGACCACAATGAGCAGTTCTTC. Variable domain in full (rest from reference TRBV7-8 and TRBJ2-1): GAGVSQSPRYKVAKRGQDVALRCDPISGHVSLFWYQQALGQGPEFLTYFQNEAQLDKSGLPSDRFFAERPEGSVSTLKIQRTQQEDSAVYLCASNRIAGDHNEQFFGPGTRLTVL.